This T cell receptor (beta chain) was captured by sequencing in a study of shared clonotypes between healthy human individuals. Study findings and constraints: Clonotypes not shared had lower generation probabilities than those common to all four donors. Approximately 4.6% of naive CD4 clonotypes were common to a handful of donors.

A note on this clone: No antigen is known for it.

TCRdb keeps only in-frame clones here, not all; method: immunoSEQ multiplex PCR. In the table there are a few hundred thousand clones, 80% to 90% of which are singletons. V was pared by 7 bases and J by 3 bases, with 9 bases of the junction left unmatched. Germline V lookup: CDR1 MNHEY, CDR2 SVGAGI. This CDR3 is 15 amino acids long. Sequencing was performed on memory CD8+ T cells sorted from blood. Described subset: CD45RO+ cells pooled with CCR7-negative TemRA cells. V usage is TRBV6-5 and J usage is TRBJ2-1, with 7 bases that match TRBD1. The TCR sequence derives from a young man in good health. CDR3 bases: TGTGCCAGCACCACCCAGGACAGGAACTACAATGAGCAGTTCTTC. The encoded protein is CASTTQDRNYNEQFF.